This T cell receptor beta chain stems from a study of CD8+ T cells in alopecia areata. Treatment in this sample: oral pan-JAK inhibitor, 5-10 mg twice daily. Remarks on this clone: Its antigen is not known.

The length of the CDR3 is 13 residues. V was clipped by 1 base and J by 2 bases, with 2 bases between them. Germline loops: CDR1 SEHNR, CDR2 FQNEAQ (reference sequence). Broader study findings: Clonality exceeded that of normal scalp in lesional scalp, most notably in alopecia totalis/universalis. Many expanded lesional clones remained in scalp and blood on tofacitinib. Expanded CD8+ clones among the top 100, as well as scalp clonality, were significantly decreased by tofacitinib.

Following RNA extraction, reverse transcription yielded cDNA that acted as the sequencing template. Assay used: immunoSEQ multiplex PCR; TCRdb lists only in-frame clones, some missing. The sample shows 70,000 or so clones, over 25% of them seen only once. Material: CD8+ T cells sorted from blood, obtained at week 4, from a patient treated with tofacitinib. The sequence was collected from a human donor with alopecia areata. The chain employs TRBV7-9 and TRBJ1-4; D gene unclear. The CDR3 loop is CASSLVTNEKLFF. In DNA, the CDR3 is TGTGCCAGCAGCTTAGTCACTAATGAAAAACTGTTTTTT.